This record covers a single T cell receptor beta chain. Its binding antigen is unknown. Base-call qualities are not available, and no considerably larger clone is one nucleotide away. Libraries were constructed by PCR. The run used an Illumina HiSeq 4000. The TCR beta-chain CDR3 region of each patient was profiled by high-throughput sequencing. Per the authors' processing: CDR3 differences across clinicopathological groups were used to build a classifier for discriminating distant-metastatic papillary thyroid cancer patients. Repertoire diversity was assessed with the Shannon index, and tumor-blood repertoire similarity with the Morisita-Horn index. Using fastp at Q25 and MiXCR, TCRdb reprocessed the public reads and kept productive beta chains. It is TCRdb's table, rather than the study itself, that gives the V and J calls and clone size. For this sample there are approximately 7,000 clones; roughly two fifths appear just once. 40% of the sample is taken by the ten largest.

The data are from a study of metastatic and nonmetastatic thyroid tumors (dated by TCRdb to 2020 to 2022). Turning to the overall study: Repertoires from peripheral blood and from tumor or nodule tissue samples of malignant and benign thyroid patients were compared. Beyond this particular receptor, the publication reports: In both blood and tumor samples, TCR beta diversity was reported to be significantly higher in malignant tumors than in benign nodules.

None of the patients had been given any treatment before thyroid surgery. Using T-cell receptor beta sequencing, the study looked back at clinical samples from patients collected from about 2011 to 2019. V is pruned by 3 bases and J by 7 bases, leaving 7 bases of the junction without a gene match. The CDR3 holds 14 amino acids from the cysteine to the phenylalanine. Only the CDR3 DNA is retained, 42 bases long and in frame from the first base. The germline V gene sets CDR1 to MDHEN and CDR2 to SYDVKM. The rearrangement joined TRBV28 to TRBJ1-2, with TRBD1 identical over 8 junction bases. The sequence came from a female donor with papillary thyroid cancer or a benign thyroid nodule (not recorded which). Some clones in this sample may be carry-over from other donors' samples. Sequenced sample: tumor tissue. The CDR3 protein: CASSFGQGISGYTF. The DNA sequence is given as TGTGCCAGCAGTTTCGGACAGGGAATAAGTGGCTACACCTTC.